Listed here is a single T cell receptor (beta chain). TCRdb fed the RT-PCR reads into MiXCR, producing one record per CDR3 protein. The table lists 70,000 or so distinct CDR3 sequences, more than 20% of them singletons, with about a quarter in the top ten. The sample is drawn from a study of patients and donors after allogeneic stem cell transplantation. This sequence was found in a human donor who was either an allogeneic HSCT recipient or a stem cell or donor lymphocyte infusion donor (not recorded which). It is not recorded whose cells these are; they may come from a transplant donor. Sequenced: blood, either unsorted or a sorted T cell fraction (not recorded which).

The CDR3 spells CASSPKSDVGQFF. DNA of the CDR3: TGTGCCAGCAGTCCCAAATCGGATGTTGGGCAGTTCTTC. V and J are TRBV12-3 or TRBV12-4 and TRBJ2-1; no definite D call. CDR3 length equals 13 residues. The V end lost 5 bases, the J end lost 12 bases, and 17 bases lay between the germline ends.